The sample holds many counts of the clone carrying this T cell receptor beta chain. The library targeted TCRbeta and was prepared with unique molecular identifiers. TCRdb re-derived calls from the PCR reads in MiXCR, one entry per CDR3 protein. The repertoire holds some 200,000 distinct CDR3 sequences, with 8.4% as singletons. This record belongs to a study of T-cell reconstitution after alpha-beta-depleted transplantation in children. CDR3 length equals 14 residues. CDR1 and CDR2 (germline): SGHTA, FQGNSA. Trimming took off 1 base at V and 5 bases at J, with 11 bases between the two ends. This material consisted of PBMCs, mostly from graft donor cells, taken 360 days after TCRalphabeta/CD19-depleted stem cell transplant. This sequence joins TRBV7-2 and TRBJ1-1, with unresolved D. The origin of this receptor is a male patient aged 2-15 years who had a stem cell transplant for acute myeloid leukemia, so the T cells may come from the graft donor. This CDR3 is CASSLGSAPTEAFF. CDR3 coding DNA: TGTGCCAGCAGCTTAGGAAGCGCTCCAACTGAAGCTTTCTTT.